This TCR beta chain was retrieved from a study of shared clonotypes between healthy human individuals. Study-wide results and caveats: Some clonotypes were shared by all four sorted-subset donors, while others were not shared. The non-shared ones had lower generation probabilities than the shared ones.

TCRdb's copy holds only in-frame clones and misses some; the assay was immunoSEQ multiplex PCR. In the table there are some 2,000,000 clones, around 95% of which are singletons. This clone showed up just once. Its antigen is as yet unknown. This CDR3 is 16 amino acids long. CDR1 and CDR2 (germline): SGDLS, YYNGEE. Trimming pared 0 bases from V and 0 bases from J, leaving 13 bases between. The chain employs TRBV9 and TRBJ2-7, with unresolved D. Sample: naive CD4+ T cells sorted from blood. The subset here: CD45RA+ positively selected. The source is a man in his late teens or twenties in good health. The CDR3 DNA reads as TGTGCCAGCAGCGTAGGTGTTGGGCTAAGCTCCTACGAGCAGTACTTC. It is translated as CASSVGVGLSSYEQYF.